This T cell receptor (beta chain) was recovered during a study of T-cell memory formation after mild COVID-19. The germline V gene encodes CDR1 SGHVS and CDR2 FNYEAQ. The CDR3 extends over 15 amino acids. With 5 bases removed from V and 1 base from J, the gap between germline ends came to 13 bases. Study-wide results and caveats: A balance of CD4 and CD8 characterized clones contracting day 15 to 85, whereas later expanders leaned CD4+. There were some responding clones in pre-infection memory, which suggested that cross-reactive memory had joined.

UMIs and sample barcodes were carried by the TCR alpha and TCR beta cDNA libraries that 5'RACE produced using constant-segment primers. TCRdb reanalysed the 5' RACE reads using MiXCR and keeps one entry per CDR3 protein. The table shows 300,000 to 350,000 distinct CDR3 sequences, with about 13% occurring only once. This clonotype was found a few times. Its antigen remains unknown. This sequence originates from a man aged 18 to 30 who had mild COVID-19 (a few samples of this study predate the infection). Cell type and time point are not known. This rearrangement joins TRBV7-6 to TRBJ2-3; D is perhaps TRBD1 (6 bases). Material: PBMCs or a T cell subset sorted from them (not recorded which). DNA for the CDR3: TGTGCCAGCAGCCATAAAGGACAGCGCACAGATACGCAGTATTTT. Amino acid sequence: CASSHKGQRTDTQYF.